This is a list of T cell receptor beta chains from one sample in a study of human T cells and chemical hapten exposure. TCRdb reprocessed the RACE reads via MiXCR and lists one record per CDR3 protein. The sample contains approximately 84,000 distinct CDR3 sequences, roughly 11% of which appear only once. The sequencing used whole blood, collected in connection with sensitization to the hapten diphenylcyclopropenone (DPC). The receptors were gathered from a man between 18 and 29 years old with alopecia areata. Some clones in this sample may be carry-over from other donors' samples. CDR3s include the opening cysteine and the closing phenylalanine or tryptophan. D genes are given only for firm matches. Only part of the rows carry a size: once, few, many, or a class if the clone is expanded.

CDR3 DNA | CDR3 protein | clone size | V gene | D gene | J gene
TGTGCCAGCAGCCCACGCAATCAGCCCCAGCATTTT | CASSPRNQPQHF | many | TRBV7-6 | . | TRBJ1-5
TGTGCCAGCAGTTTACAGGGGGCGCGGGCTGAAGCTTTCTTT | CASSLQGARAEAFF | few | TRBV12-3/TRBV12-4 | TRBD1 | TRBJ1-1
TGTGCCAGCAGCTTAATATCAGGGTACGAGCAGTACTTC | CASSLISGYEQYF | few | TRBV11-2 | . | TRBJ2-7
TGTGCCAGCAGGGCCAGGTCTGGGGCCAACGTCCTGACTTTC | CASRARSGANVLTF | many | TRBV6-1 | . | TRBJ2-6
TGCAGTGCCCGGACAGGGAGAGGAACTGAAGCTTTCTTT | CSARTGRGTEAFF | . | TRBV20-1 | TRBD1 | TRBJ1-1
TGTGCCAGCAGCTTAGTTGGTGGCAGACATCAGCCCCAGCATTTT | CASSLVGGRHQPQHF | few | TRBV7-9 | . | TRBJ1-5
TGTGCCAGCAGCCCCGAACTAGCGGGGGGGGGCGAGACCCAGTACTTC | CASSPELAGGGETQYF | few | TRBV2 | TRBD2 | TRBJ2-5
TGTGCCAGCAGCCTCCTGGACGGGTTCGACGAGCAGTACTTC | CASSLLDGFDEQYF | few | TRBV11-1 | . | TRBJ2-7
TGTGCCAGCAGCTTAGATCAGGGTTATCAGCCCCAGCATTTT | CASSLDQGYQPQHF | . | TRBV7-6 | . | TRBJ1-5
TGTGCCATCAGTGATAGGGTTAATGAGCAGTTCTTC | CAISDRVNEQFF | . | TRBV10-3 | . | TRBJ2-1
TGTGCCAGCAGCTCCGGACAGGGCTATGGCTACACCTTC | CASSSGQGYGYTF | . | TRBV11-1 | TRBD1 | TRBJ1-2
TGTGCCAGCAGTCCAGGACAGGGGCCGCTCACTGAAGCTTTCTTT | CASSPGQGPLTEAFF | . | TRBV28 | TRBD1 | TRBJ1-1
TGTGCCATCTCGCTCCAGGGGGGAATCTACGAGCAGTACTTC | CAISLQGGIYEQYF | . | TRBV6-2/TRBV6-3 | . | TRBJ2-7
TGTGCCAGCAGTGAAGCAAGCTATCGGCTTAGCTATGGCTACACCTTC | CASSEASYRLSYGYTF | . | TRBV6-1 | . | TRBJ1-2
TGTGCCAGCAGCATGGGTGGGACAGCCCTGGGGGAAAAACTGTTTTTT | CASSMGGTALGEKLFF | few | TRBV5-4 | TRBD1 | TRBJ1-4
TGTGCCAGCAGTTCTCCCCAGGGAACTAGCACAGATACGCAGTATTTT | CASSSPQGTSTDTQYF | . | TRBV6-6 | . | TRBJ2-3
. | CASSVGDGTGKSF | . | TRBV9 | . | TRBJ2-7
TGCAGCGGGGGTGCCCCTAATCAGCCCCAGCATTTT | CSGGAPNQPQHF | few | TRBV29-1 | . | TRBJ1-5
TGTGCCAGCAGTTACTCGAGGCAGGGAAACACTGAAGCTTTCTTT | CASSYSRQGNTEAFF | many | TRBV6-6 | . | TRBJ1-1
TGCAGCGTTGATAAGGCGCAAGAGACCCAGTACTTC | CSVDKAQETQYF | . | TRBV29-1 | . | TRBJ2-5
TGTGCCAGCAGTTTGCAGGGGCGAAGGGTCGAGACCCAGTACTTC | CASSLQGRRVETQYF | many | TRBV28 | . | TRBJ2-5
TGTGCCAGCAGTTTGGAGGCAGGGAGCTCCTACGAGCAGTACTTC | CASSLEAGSSYEQYF | many | TRBV27 | . | TRBJ2-7
TGCAGTGCCCCACAGACAGGGGGCTATCAGCCCCAGCATTTT | CSAPQTGGYQPQHF | many | TRBV20-1 | TRBD1 | TRBJ1-5
TGCAGTGCCCCACCCTTGGCGGGGAGCTCCTACGAGCAGTACTTC | CSAPPLAGSSYEQYF | few | TRBV20-1 | . | TRBJ2-7
TGTGCCAGCAGCCGGACGACGACTGAGCCCCAGCATTTT | CASSRTTTEPQHF | many | TRBV7-9 | . | TRBJ1-5
TGCAGCGTTGTCCAGGGTGATTCACCCCTCCACTTT | CSVVQGDSPLHF | . | TRBV29-1 | . | TRBJ1-6
TGTGCCAGCAGCCTAAAAGGGACTTCAGCTTTCTTT | CASSLKGTSAFF | few | TRBV7-2 | . | TRBJ1-1
TGTGCCAGCAGCTCTCCGGACAGGGTAGCCACCGGGGAGCTGTTTTTT | CASSSPDRVATGELFF | . | TRBV5-4 | TRBD1 | TRBJ2-2
TGTGCCAGCAGTTTAGACGGCCGAGGAACCTACGAGCAGTACTTC | CASSLDGRGTYEQYF | many | TRBV28 | . | TRBJ2-7
TGTGCCAGCAGTTACTCTGGGGCAGGGAGCAATCAGCCCCAGCATTTT | CASSYSGAGSNQPQHF | many | TRBV6-2/TRBV6-3 | . | TRBJ1-5
TGTGCCAGCAGCTTAGGAGTTCCGGGGGTGAATTCACCCCTCCACTTT | CASSLGVPGVNSPLHF | few | TRBV7-9 | . | TRBJ1-6
TGTGCCAGCGGTATCAGGGGGTACAATGAGCAGTTCTTC | CASGIRGYNEQFF | . | TRBV9 | TRBD1 | TRBJ2-1
TGTGCCAGCAGCCGGGACGGGAACACTGAAGCTTTCTTT | CASSRDGNTEAFF | . | TRBV11-2 | . | TRBJ1-1
TGTGCCAGCAGCTTAACTAGCGGATTCAGCTCCTACAATGAGCAGTTCTTC | CASSLTSGFSSYNEQFF | . | TRBV11-2 | TRBD2 | TRBJ2-1
TGTGCCAGCAGCCCTGGGGGGACACTAATGCTTTCTGGGGCCAACGTCCTGACTTTC | CASSPGGTLMLSGANVLTF | many | TRBV12-3/TRBV12-4 | . | TRBJ2-6
TGCGCCAGCAGACATACCTCATCGACAGGGTCGCCCTACGAGCAGTACTTC | CASRHTSSTGSPYEQYF | few | TRBV5-1 | TRBD1 | TRBJ2-7
TGTGCCAGCTATTTAACAGGCAGGTCGCACAATCAGCCCCAGCATTTT | CASYLTGRSHNQPQHF | few | TRBV18 | . | TRBJ1-5